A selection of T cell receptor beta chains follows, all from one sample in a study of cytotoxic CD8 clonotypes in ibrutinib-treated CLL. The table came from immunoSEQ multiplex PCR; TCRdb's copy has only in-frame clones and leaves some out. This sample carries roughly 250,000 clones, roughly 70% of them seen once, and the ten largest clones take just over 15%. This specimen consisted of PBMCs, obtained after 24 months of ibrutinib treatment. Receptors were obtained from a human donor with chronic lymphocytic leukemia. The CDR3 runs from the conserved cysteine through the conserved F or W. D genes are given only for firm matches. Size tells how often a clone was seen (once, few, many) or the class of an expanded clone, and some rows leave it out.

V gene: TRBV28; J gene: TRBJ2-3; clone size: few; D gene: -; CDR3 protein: CASGEVTDTQYF; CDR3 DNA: TGTGCCAGCGGCGAGGTCACAGATACGCAGTATTTT
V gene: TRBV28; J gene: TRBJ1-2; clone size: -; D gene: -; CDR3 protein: CASSDSYGYTF; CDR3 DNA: TGTGCCAGCTCGGACAGCTATGGCTACACCTTC
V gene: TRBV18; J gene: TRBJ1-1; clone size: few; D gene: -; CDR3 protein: CASSPGSLEAFF; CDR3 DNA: TGTGCCAGCTCACCCGGGTCCCTTGAAGCTTTCTTT
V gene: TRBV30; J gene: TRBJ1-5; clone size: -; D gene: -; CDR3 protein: CAWRLSQAEDNQPQHF; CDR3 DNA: TGTGCCTGGCGGCTCTCCCAGGCAGAGGACAATCAGCCCCAGCATTTT
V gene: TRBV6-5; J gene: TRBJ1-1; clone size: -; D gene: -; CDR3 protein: CASSTRTDLNTEAFF; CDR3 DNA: TGTGCCAGCAGTACGAGGACAGACTTGAACACTGAAGCTTTCTTT
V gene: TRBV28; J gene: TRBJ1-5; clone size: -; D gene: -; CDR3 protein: CASSIPTAPGQPQHF; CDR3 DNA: TGTGCCAGCAGCATACCGACGGCACCAGGGCAGCCCCAGCATTTT
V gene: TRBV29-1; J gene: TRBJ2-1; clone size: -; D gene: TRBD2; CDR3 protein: CSVHGTSANEQFF; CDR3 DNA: TGCAGCGTTCACGGGACTAGCGCGAATGAGCAGTTCTTC
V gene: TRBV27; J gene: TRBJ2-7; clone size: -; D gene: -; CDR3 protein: CASALLDEQYF; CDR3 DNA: TGTGCCAGCGCCCTCCTTGACGAGCAGTACTTC
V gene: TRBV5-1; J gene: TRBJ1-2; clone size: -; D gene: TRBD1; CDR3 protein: CASSSGQGAQLGGYTF; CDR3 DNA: TGCGCCAGCAGCTCCGGACAGGGGGCTCAATTGGGTGGCTACACCTTC
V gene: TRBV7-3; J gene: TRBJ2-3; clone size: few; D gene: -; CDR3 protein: CASSLIPDDTQYF; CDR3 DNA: TGTGCCAGCAGCTTAATCCCGGACGATACGCAGTATTTT
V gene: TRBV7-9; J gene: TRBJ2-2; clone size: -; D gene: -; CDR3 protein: CASSSRQVNTGELFF; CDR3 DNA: TGTGCCAGCAGCTCCCGACAGGTTAACACCGGGGAGCTGTTTTTT
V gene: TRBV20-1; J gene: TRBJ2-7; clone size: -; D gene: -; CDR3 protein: CSARSYEQYF; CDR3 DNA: TGCAGTGCTAGGAGCTACGAGCAGTACTTC
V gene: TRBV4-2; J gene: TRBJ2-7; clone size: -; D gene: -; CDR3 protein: CASSQSINYEQYF; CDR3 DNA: TGTGCCAGCAGCCAAAGTATCAACTACGAGCAGTACTTC
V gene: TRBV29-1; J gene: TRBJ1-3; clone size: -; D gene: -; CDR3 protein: CSVEAGKNTIYF; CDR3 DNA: TGCAGCGTTGAAGCGGGGAAGAACACCATATATTTT
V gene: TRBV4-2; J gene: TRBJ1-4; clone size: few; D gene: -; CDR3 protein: CASSQERIFEKLFF; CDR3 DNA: TGTGCCAGCAGCCAAGAAAGGATATTTGAAAAACTGTTTTTT
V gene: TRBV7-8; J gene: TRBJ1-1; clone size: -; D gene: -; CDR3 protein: CASSSYTEAFF; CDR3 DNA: TGTGCCAGCAGTTCTTACACTGAAGCTTTCTTT
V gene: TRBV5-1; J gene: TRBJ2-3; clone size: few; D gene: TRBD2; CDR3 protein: CASSPGLAVVDTQYF; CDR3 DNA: TGCGCCAGCAGCCCTGGACTAGCGGTGGTAGATACGCAGTATTTT
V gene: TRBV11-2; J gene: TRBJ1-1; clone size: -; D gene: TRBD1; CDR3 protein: CASSTLGGHEAFF; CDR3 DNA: TGTGCCAGCAGCACACTAGGGGGCCACGAAGCTTTCTTT
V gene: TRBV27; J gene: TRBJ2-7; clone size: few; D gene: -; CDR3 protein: CASSSVPQSTEQYF; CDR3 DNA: TGTGCCAGCAGTTCAGTCCCACAAAGCACCGAGCAGTACTTC
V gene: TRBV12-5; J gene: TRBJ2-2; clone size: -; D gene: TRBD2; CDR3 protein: CASGLVLAGGGELFF; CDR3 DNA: TGTGCTAGTGGTTTGGTCCTAGCGGGAGGCGGGGAGCTGTTTTTT